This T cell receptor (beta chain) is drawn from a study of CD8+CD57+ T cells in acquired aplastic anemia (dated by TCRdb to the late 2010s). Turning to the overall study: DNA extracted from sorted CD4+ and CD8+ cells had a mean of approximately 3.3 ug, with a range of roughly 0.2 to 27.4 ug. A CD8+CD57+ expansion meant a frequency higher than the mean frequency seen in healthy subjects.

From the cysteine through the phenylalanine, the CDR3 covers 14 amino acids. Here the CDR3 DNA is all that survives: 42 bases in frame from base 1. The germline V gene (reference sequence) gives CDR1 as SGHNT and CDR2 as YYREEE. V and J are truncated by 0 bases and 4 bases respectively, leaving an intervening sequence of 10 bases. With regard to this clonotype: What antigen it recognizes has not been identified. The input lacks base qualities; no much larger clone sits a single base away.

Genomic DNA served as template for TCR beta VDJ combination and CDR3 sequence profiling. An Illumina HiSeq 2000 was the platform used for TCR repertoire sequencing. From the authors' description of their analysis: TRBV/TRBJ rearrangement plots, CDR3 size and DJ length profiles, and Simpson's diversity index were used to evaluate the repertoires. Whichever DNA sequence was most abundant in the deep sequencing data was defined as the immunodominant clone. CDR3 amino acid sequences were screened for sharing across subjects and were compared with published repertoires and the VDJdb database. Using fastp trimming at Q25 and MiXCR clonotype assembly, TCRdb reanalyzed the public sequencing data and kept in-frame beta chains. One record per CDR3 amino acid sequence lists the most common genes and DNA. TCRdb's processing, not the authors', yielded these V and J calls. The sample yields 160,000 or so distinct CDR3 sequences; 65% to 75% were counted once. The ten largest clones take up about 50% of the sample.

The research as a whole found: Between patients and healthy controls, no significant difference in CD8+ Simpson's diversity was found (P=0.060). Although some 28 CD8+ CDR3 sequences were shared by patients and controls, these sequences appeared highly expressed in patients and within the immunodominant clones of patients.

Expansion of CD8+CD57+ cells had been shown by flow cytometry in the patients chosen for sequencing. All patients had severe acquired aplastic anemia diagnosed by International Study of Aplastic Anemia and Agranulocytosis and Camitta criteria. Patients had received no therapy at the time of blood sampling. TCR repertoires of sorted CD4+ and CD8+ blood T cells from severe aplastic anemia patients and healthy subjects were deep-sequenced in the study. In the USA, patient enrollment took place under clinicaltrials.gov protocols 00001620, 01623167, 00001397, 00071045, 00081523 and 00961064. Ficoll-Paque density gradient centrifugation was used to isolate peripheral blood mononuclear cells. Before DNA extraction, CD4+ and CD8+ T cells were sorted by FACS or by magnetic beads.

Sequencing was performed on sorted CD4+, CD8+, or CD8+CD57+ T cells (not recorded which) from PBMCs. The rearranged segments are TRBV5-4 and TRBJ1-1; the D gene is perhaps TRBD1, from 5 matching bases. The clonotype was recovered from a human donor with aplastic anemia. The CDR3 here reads CASSLAGGTTEAFF. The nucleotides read TGTGCCAGCAGCTTGGCGGGGGGAACCACTGAAGCTTTCTTT.